The rows below give T cell receptor beta chains drawn from one sample of a study of T cells after somatic rescue of genetic block. Sequenced by immunoSEQ multiplex PCR; TCRdb stores in-frame clones only, minus some. Of 110,000 or so clones listed, approximately 90% are singletons. Source material: peripheral blood mononuclear cells (PBMCs). These receptors originate from a woman between 18 and 30 years old. Each CDR3 is given with its conserved first and last residue. D genes are given only for firm matches. The listing skips clone size in some rows; elsewhere it reads once, few, many or a size class.

J	D	V	size	CDR3	DNA
TRBJ1-6	TRBD1	TRBV9	NA	CASSVGQVGGPLHF	TGTGCCAGCAGCGTGGGACAGGTCGGAGGGCCCCTCCACTTT
TRBJ2-7	TRBD1	TRBV7-9	NA	CASSRRGPRSYEQYF	TGTGCCAGCAGCCGTAGGGGGCCCCGCTCCTACGAGCAGTACTTC
TRBJ1-2	NA	TRBV7-2	NA	CASSRPGANYGYTF	TGTGCCAGCAGCAGGCCAGGGGCGAACTATGGCTACACCTTC
TRBJ2-1	TRBD2	TRBV11-2	NA	CASRSVAGGLDEQFF	TGTGCCAGCAGGTCAGTAGCGGGGGGGCTCGATGAGCAGTTCTTC
TRBJ2-1	TRBD1	TRBV5-1	NA	CASSLGQGANEQFF	TGCGCCAGCAGCTTGGGACAGGGGGCCAATGAGCAGTTCTTC
TRBJ2-7	NA	TRBV4-2	NA	CASRDRNVDEQYF	TGTGCCAGCAGAGATAGGAATGTCGACGAGCAGTACTTC
TRBJ2-5	NA	TRBV30	NA	CAWSVGRKETQYF	TGTGCCTGGAGTGTAGGGCGGAAAGAGACCCAGTACTTC
TRBJ1-3	TRBD1	TRBV6-5	NA	CASSHDRASGNTIYF	TGTGCCAGCAGTCACGACAGGGCCTCTGGAAACACCATATATTTT
TRBJ1-1	NA	TRBV5-6	NA	CASSWGFEAFF	TGTGCCAGCAGCTGGGGGTTTGAAGCTTTCTTT
TRBJ1-2	NA	TRBV30	NA	CAWITGFGYTF	TGTGCCTGGATTACAGGTTTTGGCTACACCTTC
TRBJ2-3	NA	TRBV30	NA	CAWSVPPDTQYF	TGTGCCTGGAGTGTACCCCCCGATACGCAGTATTTT
TRBJ2-7	NA	TRBV28	NA	CASSLGHEQYF	TGTGCCAGCAGTTTGGGACACGAGCAGTACTTC
TRBJ2-3	TRBD2	TRBV28	once	CASSQAGGGTDTQYF	TGTGCCAGCAGTCAGGCGGGGGGGGGTACAGATACGCAGTATTTT
TRBJ2-1	TRBD1	TRBV13	NA	CASSVGQGRDEQFF	TGTGCCAGCAGCGTCGGACAGGGGCGGGATGAGCAGTTCTTC
TRBJ2-7	NA	TRBV19	NA	CASSMETFEAEQYF	TGTGCCAGTAGTATGGAGACCTTCGAAGCCGAGCAGTACTTC
TRBJ1-4	TRBD1	TRBV11-1	NA	CASSSGGGTGGEKLFF	TGTGCCAGCAGCTCCGGAGGTGGGACAGGGGGAGAAAAACTGTTTTTT
TRBJ2-7	TRBD2	TRBV9	NA	CASSPSGGADEQYF	TGTGCCAGCAGCCCTAGCGGGGGGGCCGACGAGCAGTACTTC
TRBJ2-3	NA	TRBV9	NA	CASSALQSDTQYF	TGTGCCAGCAGCGCCCTCCAATCAGATACGCAGTATTTT
TRBJ1-6	TRBD1	TRBV10-3	NA	CAISPKGTGNSPLHF	TGTGCCATCAGCCCGAAGGGGACAGGGAATTCACCCCTCCACTTT
TRBJ1-4	TRBD1	TRBV30	NA	CAWGTGGANEKLFF	TGTGCCTGGGGAACAGGGGGCGCGAATGAAAAACTGTTTTTT
TRBJ2-1	TRBD2	TRBV5-4	NA	CASRIAGGRYNEQFF	TGTGCCAGCAGGATAGCGGGGGGGCGTTACAATGAGCAGTTCTTC
TRBJ1-4	NA	TRBV18	once	CASSPSEGMGEKLFF	TGTGCCAGCTCACCATCTGAGGGAATGGGGGAAAAACTGTTTTTT
TRBJ2-1	NA	TRBV10-3	once	CAIRATEGNEQFF	TGTGCCATCAGAGCAACAGAGGGGAATGAGCAGTTCTTC
TRBJ2-4	TRBD1	TRBV5-1	NA	CASSLGDSTENIQYF	TGCGCCAGCAGCTTGGGGGACAGCACGGAAAACATTCAGTACTTC
TRBJ1-3	NA	TRBV9	NA	CASRGSGNTIYF	TGTGCCAGCAGGGGTTCTGGAAACACCATATATTTT
TRBJ1-1	TRBD1	TRBV11-3	NA	CASSLLSPGTGGGNTEAFF	TGTGCCAGCAGCTTATTGTCCCCTGGGACAGGGGGGGGGAACACTGAAGCTTTCTTT
TRBJ2-7	NA	TRBV11-1	NA	CASTQRSYEQYF	TGTGCCAGCACACAGCGGTCCTACGAGCAGTACTTC
TRBJ2-7	NA	TRBV7-2	NA	CASSLTGVSYEQYF	TGTGCCAGCAGCTTAACGGGCGTTTCCTACGAGCAGTACTTC
TRBJ1-2	NA	TRBV9	NA	CASMAGIGGYTF	TGTGCCAGCATGGCGGGGATAGGAGGCTACACCTTC
TRBJ2-5	NA	TRBV10-3	NA	CAISGPPTGFGRETQYF	TGTGCCATCAGTGGCCCACCTACAGGGTTCGGTCGAGAGACCCAGTACTTC
TRBJ2-7	NA	TRBV2	NA	CASMAERGPQYF	TGTGCCAGCATGGCGGAAAGAGGCCCGCAGTACTTC
TRBJ1-5	NA	TRBV6-4	NA	CASSVQYNQPQHF	TGTGCCAGCAGTGTACAGTATAATCAGCCCCAGCATTTT
TRBJ2-7	TRBD1	TRBV7-8	NA	CASSPWDRSSYEQYF	TGTGCCAGCAGCCCCTGGGACAGGAGTTCCTACGAGCAGTACTTC
TRBJ1-2	NA	TRBV6-5	once	CASSYGGANGYTF	TGTGCCAGCAGTTACGGGGGGGCGAATGGCTACACCTTC
TRBJ1-6	NA	TRBV19	NA	CASKRQANSPLHF	TGTGCCAGTAAAAGACAGGCCAATTCACCCCTCCACTTT
TRBJ1-2	NA	TRBV28	once	CASSTPDLTNYGYTF	TGTGCCAGCAGTACTCCGGACCTCACTAACTATGGCTACACCTTC
TRBJ2-3	NA	TRBV4-3	NA	CASSQGTGASTDTQYF	TGCGCCAGCAGCCAAGGAACGGGCGCTAGCACAGATACGCAGTATTTT
TRBJ1-5	NA	TRBV7-2	NA	CASSLDPQPQHF	TGTGCCAGCAGCTTAGATCCTCAGCCCCAGCATTTT
TRBJ2-1	TRBD2	TRBV5-1	once	CASSGGANNEQFF	TGCGCCAGTAGCGGGGGGGCAAACAATGAGCAGTTCTTC
TRBJ2-3	NA	TRBV30	NA	CACGTSDTQYF	TGTGCCTGCGGGACATCGGATACGCAGTATTTT
TRBJ1-2	NA	TRBV5-6	NA	CASSLVGGGEDGYTF	TGTGCCAGCAGCTTGGTAGGCGGGGGAGAGGATGGCTACACCTTC
TRBJ2-6	NA	TRBV7-3	once	CASSSHLSIRLGVMGANVLTF	TGTGCCAGCAGCTCACACTTAAGTATCCGGTTAGGGGTTATGGGGGCCAACGTCCTGACTTTC
TRBJ1-6	NA	TRBV6-5	NA	CASRKGGSPLHF	TGTGCCAGCAGAAAGGGCGGTTCACCCCTCCACTTT
TRBJ1-6	NA	TRBV6-6	NA	CASSLRAVVLNSPLHF	TGTGCCAGCAGTCTCCGGGCCGTCGTCCTCAATTCACCCCTCCACTTT
TRBJ1-2	NA	TRBV5-4	NA	CASSLQGPDGYTF	TGTGCCAGCAGCTTGCAGGGGCCAGATGGCTACACCTTC
TRBJ2-7	NA	TRBV7-9	NA	CASTAGAHYEQYF	TGTGCCAGCACGGCCGGCGCCCACTACGAGCAGTACTTC
TRBJ1-6	NA	TRBV2	NA	CASSALSNSPLHF	TGTGCCAGCAGCGCTCTCTCTAATTCACCCCTCCACTTT
TRBJ2-7	TRBD1	TRBV6-1	NA	CASSEVGQRTYEQYF	TGTGCCAGCAGTGAAGTGGGACAGAGGACCTACGAGCAGTACTTC
TRBJ1-1	NA	TRBV28	NA	CASSLFSGRTEAFF	TGTGCCAGCAGTTTATTCTCGGGGAGGACTGAAGCTTTCTTT
TRBJ2-7	TRBD2	TRBV4-2	NA	CASRHDLGGIEQYF	TGTGCCAGCAGACACGACCTGGGAGGGATCGAGCAGTACTTC
TRBJ1-2	NA	TRBV11-2	once	CASSSPRQGKDGYTF	TGTGCCAGCAGCTCTCCCCGGCAGGGAAAGGATGGCTACACCTTC
TRBJ1-2	NA	TRBV5-4	NA	CASSSQGRYGYTF	TGTGCCAGCTCTTCCCAGGGCCGTTATGGCTACACCTTC
TRBJ1-5	NA	TRBV19	NA	CATREFGQPQHF	TGTGCCACTAGGGAGTTTGGGCAGCCCCAGCATTTT
TRBJ2-1	TRBD2	TRBV7-3	NA	CASSQMTSLDEQFF	TGTGCCAGCAGCCAAATGACTAGCCTGGATGAGCAGTTCTTC